The rows below give T cell receptor beta chains drawn from one sample of a study of identical twins. TCRdb re-analysed the 5' RACE reads in MiXCR, keeping a single row per CDR3 protein. The sample has about 720,000 distinct CDR3 sequences, over 8.5% seen once; the top ten hold 0.98%. The data were also submitted as part of a second study, on yellow fever vaccine responses in identical twins.

Sequenced material: PBMCs. These receptors originate from a woman aged 18 to 35 in good health. The CDR3 runs from the conserved cysteine through the conserved F or W. Each record gives: J gene, V gene, D gene, clone size, CDR3 DNA, CDR3 protein. A D gene is named only where the DNA matches it firmly. Rows may omit the clone size; those that give it use once, few, many or a size class.

>TRBJ2-2|TRBV27|NA|NA
TGTGCCAGCAGTTACCGAGTGGGGACCGGGGAGCTGTTTTTT
CASSYRVGTGELFF
>TRBJ2-1|TRBV6-2/TRBV6-3|TRBD2|NA
TGTGCCAGCAGTTACCCCCGAGGTAGCGGGAGCTCCTACAATGAGCAGTTCTTC
CASSYPRGSGSSYNEQFF
>TRBJ1-2|TRBV20-1|NA|few
TGCAGTGCTATGAACGCCGGAATTGGCTACACCTTC
CSAMNAGIGYTF
>TRBJ2-7|TRBV5-1|NA|few
TGCGCCAGCAGCAGAAAAATGGGGGGTAGCTCCTACGAGCAGTACTTC
CASSRKMGGSSYEQYF
>TRBJ1-1|TRBV4-1|TRBD1|many
TGCGCCAGCAGACCCCAGGGGGGGACTGAAGCTTTCTTT
CASRPQGGTEAFF
>TRBJ1-1|TRBV12-3/TRBV12-4|NA|many
TGTGCCAGCAGCCTCTATATCGGGTCCACTGAAGCTTTCTTT
CASSLYIGSTEAFF
>TRBJ2-7|TRBV2|NA|many
TGTGCCAGCAGTGGAAATACCTACGAGCAGTACTTC
CASSGNTYEQYF
>TRBJ2-1|TRBV5-1|TRBD2|many
TGCGCCAGCAGCTTGGCACCTCTACTAGCGGAGTCCTACAATGAGCAGTTCTTC
CASSLAPLLAESYNEQFF
>TRBJ1-6|TRBV3-1|NA|few
TGTGCCAGCAGCCAAGACGACAGTTATTCACCCCTCCACTTT
CASSQDDSYSPLHF
>TRBJ2-1|TRBV7-9|TRBD2|few
TGTGCCAGCAGCTTTGCGGGGGGAAACAATGAGCAGTTCTTC
CASSFAGGNNEQFF
>TRBJ2-7|TRBV18|NA|NA
TGTGCCAGCTCACCATTTGTCCCCAACTCCTACGAGCAGTACTTC
CASSPFVPNSYEQYF
>TRBJ2-5|TRBV6-2/TRBV6-3|NA|few
TGTGCCAGCAGGGAGAGAGAGACCCAGTACTTC
CASRERETQYF
>TRBJ2-7|TRBV6-5|NA|NA
TGTGCCAGCAGTTACTCTGAGAGTTCCTACGAGCAGTACTTC
CASSYSESSYEQYF
>TRBJ2-3|TRBV5-1|NA|few
TGCGCCAGCAGCGTAAGGGGCTCGAGCACAGATACGCAGTATTTT
CASSVRGSSTDTQYF
>TRBJ2-5|TRBV11-2|TRBD1|few
TGTGCCAGCAGCTTACGAGGGGGCGGACAGGGGACCCAGTACTTC
CASSLRGGGQGTQYF
>TRBJ2-6|TRBV3-1|NA|few
TGTGCCAGCACCAACCAGGCTCCGGGGGCCAACGTCCTGACTTTC
CASTNQAPGANVLTF
>TRBJ1-1|TRBV11-3|TRBD1|NA
TGTGCCAGCAGATCGGGACAGGGGGCCACTGAAGCTTTCTTT
CASRSGQGATEAFF
>TRBJ2-7|TRBV5-1|TRBD1|few
TGCGCCAGCAGCTCCAACTCCGGGACAGGGGCCTACTACGAGCAGTACTTC
CASSSNSGTGAYYEQYF
>TRBJ2-1|TRBV12-3/TRBV12-4|NA|NA
TGTGCCAGCAGGTCTCCCTGGGAATTACATGAGCAGTTCTTC
CASRSPWELHEQFF
>TRBJ2-6|TRBV6-5|NA|many
TGTGCCAGCAGTTACTCGCTTAAAGGGCTGGGGGCCAACGTCCTGACTTTC
CASSYSLKGLGANVLTF
>TRBJ2-7|TRBV5-1|TRBD2|few
TGCGCCAGCAGCGCCGGACTAGCGGGAGCGAGCGAGCAGTACTTC
CASSAGLAGASEQYF
>TRBJ2-7|TRBV20-1|NA|few
TGCAGTGCTAGAGATAGAGACCAGAAGACAGGCCTCGAGCAGTACTTC
CSARDRDQKTGLEQYF
>TRBJ2-7|TRBV29-1|TRBD2|few
TGCAGCGTTGAAGATCCAGGACTAGCGGGTTACGAGCAGTACTTC
CSVEDPGLAGYEQYF
>TRBJ1-6|TRBV28|NA|NA
TGTGCCAGCAGTTTGTTAGGGACAAGTAATTCACCCCTCCACTTT
CASSLLGTSNSPLHF
>TRBJ2-7|TRBV12-3/TRBV12-4|NA|many
TGTGCCAGCAGTTTGATCGGGGTGCTGTACGAGCAGTACTTC
CASSLIGVLYEQYF
>TRBJ2-3|TRBV7-9|TRBD1|NA
TGTGCCGCCAGACAGGGGGCAGATACGCAGTATTTT
CAARQGADTQYF